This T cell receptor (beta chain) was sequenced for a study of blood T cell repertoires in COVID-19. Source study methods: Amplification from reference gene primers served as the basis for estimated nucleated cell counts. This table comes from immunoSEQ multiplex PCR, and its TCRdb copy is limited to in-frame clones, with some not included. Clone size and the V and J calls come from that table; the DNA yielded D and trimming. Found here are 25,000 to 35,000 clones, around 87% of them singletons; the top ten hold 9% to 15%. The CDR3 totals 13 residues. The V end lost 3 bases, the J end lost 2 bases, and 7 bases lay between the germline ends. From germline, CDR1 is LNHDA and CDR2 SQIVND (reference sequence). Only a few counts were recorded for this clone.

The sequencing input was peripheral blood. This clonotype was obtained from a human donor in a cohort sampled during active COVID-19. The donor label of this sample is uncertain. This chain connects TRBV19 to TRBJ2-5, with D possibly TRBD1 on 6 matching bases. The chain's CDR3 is CASSMRGQETQYF. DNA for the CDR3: TGTGCCAGTAGTATGAGGGGGCAAGAGACCCAGTACTTC.